The 26 T cell receptor beta chains below all came from one sample that was sequenced in a study of type 1 and type 2 diabetes patients. Amplification started from genomic DNA. Multiplex PCR with 30 forward and 13 reverse primers amplified the TCR beta CDR3. TCRdb re-derived calls from the multiplex PCR reads in MiXCR, one entry per CDR3 protein. The table has about 250,000 distinct CDR3 sequences, roughly 50% seen once; the top ten hold roughly an eighth. Sequences were obtained from peripheral blood mononuclear cells (PBMCs). All receptors come from a man between 18 and 29 years old with type 2 diabetes.

This clonotype was seen only a few times. The CDR3 nucleotides read TGTGCCAGCAGTGAAGCAATGGGGATCAACTATGGCTACACCTTC. Its protein product is CASSEAMGINYGYTF. J is TRBJ1-2 and V is TRBV6-4; D is uncertain. V lost 3 bases to trimming and J lost 2 bases, with 13 bases between them. Germline CDR1 is MRHNA and CDR2 is SNTAGT. The CDR3 extends over 15 amino acids.

In its sample, this clonotype was seen a few times. This chain uses TRBV9 with TRBJ2-7, with 9 nucleotides matching TRBD1. Unmatched junction bases numbered 10, after V lost 3 bases and J lost 6 bases. The CDR3 is made up of 15 amino acids. Germline-derived CDR1 and CDR2 are SGDLS and YYNGEE. The chain's CDR3 is CASSEVSGTGSEQYF. CDR3 coding DNA: TGTGCCAGCAGCGAGGTGTCCGGGACAGGGTCCGAGCAGTACTTC.

This clonotype turned up a few times. The V and J genes are TRBV6-6 and TRBJ1-2; D not certain. V was trimmed by 0 bases and J by 13 bases, leaving 15 bases between them. Per the germline V gene, CDR1 is MNHNY and CDR2 is SVGAGI (reference sequence). This CDR3 region has 13 residues. CDR3 protein: CASSYSFPEGGTF. In DNA, the CDR3 is TGTGCCAGCAGTTACTCGTTCCCCGAAGGAGGCACCTTC.

The V gene is TRBV7-9, the J gene TRBJ2-7; 9 bases are shared with TRBD2. Germline V gene sequence: CDR1 SEHNR, CDR2 FQNEAQ (reference sequence). Trimming cost V 5 bases and J 7 bases; bases outside gene matches: 15. The CDR3 extends over 16 amino acids. CDR3 loop: CASSLGSAGGRMEQYF. The CDR3 bases are TGTGCCAGCAGCCTGGGGTCGGCGGGAGGGCGTATGGAGCAGTACTTC.

The rearrangement links TRBV25-1 to TRBJ2-1, with 12 bases fitting TRBD2. V trimming: 5 bases; J trimming: 4 bases; junction bases outside the gene matches: 6. Germline V gene sequence: CDR1 MGHDK, CDR2 SYGVNS. The CDR3 contains 16 residues. Here the CDR3 DNA reads TGTGCCAGCAGTCCACTGCTAGCGGGGGGGTACAATGAGCAGTTCTTC. Protein product: CASSPLLAGGYNEQFF.

This clonotype was recorded a few times. The chain links TRBV9 to TRBJ2-7, with D perhaps matching TRBD1 (5 bases). The germline V and J ends were trimmed by 4 bases and 2 bases, with 13 bases remaining between them. Germline V gives CDR1 SGDLS, CDR2 YYNGEE. This CDR3 has 14 residues. In DNA form, the CDR3 reads TGTGCCAGCAGCACAACGTCGACAGCCTACGAGCAGTACTTC. It translates to CASSTTSTAYEQYF.

The chain carries TRBV28 and TRBJ1-2, with D tentatively TRBD1 (5 bases). The V and J ends lost 6 bases and 4 bases respectively, with 21 bases between them. This CDR3 has 16 amino acids. Germline V gene data show CDR1 as MDHEN and CDR2 as SYDVKM. The CDR3 DNA sequence: TGTGCCAGCAGCGAAAGCACAGGCCTCAAGCGCTATGGCTACACCTTC. Protein: CASSESTGLKRYGYTF.

The rearrangement joins TRBV24-1 to TRBJ1-5; possible D gene TRBD1, 5 bases. V was trimmed by 4 bases and J by 0 bases, leaving 9 bases between them. Per the germline V gene, CDR1 is KGHDR and CDR2 is SFDVKD. The CDR3 totals 15 residues. CDR3 loop: CATSEGAFSNQPQHF. In nucleotides, the CDR3 is TGTGCCACCAGTGAAGGGGCGTTTAGCAATCAGCCCCAGCATTTT.

This clonotype has just a few counts. This rearrangement joins TRBV29-1 to TRBJ2-7, with 7 bases matching TRBD1. Trimming at V came to 6 bases and at J to 3 bases, leaving 8 bases not matched to a gene. CDR1 and CDR2 (germline): SQVTM, ANQGSEA. This CDR3 has 13 residues. The CDR3 DNA reads TGCAGCGTAGTGGTCAGGGGGTACTACGAGCAGTACTTC. Protein product: CSVVVRGYYEQYF.

The rearrangement uses TRBV2 and TRBJ1-1; possibly TRBD1 for D (6 bases). V shed 8 bases and J shed 8 bases, with 18 bases lying between them. CDR1 and CDR2 (germline): SNHLY, FYNNEI. The CDR3 length is 13 residues. The CDR3 spells CASLPGGSFEAFF. The CDR3 nucleotides are TGTGCCAGCCTACCGGGGGGCAGCTTCGAAGCTTTCTTT.

The chain couples TRBV4-2 to TRBJ1-4; D is undetermined. There are 15 residues in the CDR3. Germline-derived CDR1 and CDR2 are LGHNA and YNFKEQ. The germline V and J ends were trimmed by 2 bases and 2 bases, with 9 bases remaining between them. Written as DNA, the CDR3 is TGTGCCAGCAGCCAAAAGGGCACGACTAATGAAAAACTGTTTTTT. It specifies CASSQKGTTNEKLFF.

This chain joins TRBV12-3 or TRBV12-4 and TRBJ2-2; no reliable D call. This CDR3 is 13 amino acids long. Trimming removed 6 bases from V and 8 bases from J, with 13 bases in between. The CDR3 coding sequence is TGTGCCAGCAGGGAAGGACCCGCTGGGGAGCTGTTTTTT. Protein product: CASREGPAGELFF.

The V gene is TRBV7-2, the J gene TRBJ1-2; maybe TRBD1 (6 bases). Per germline, CDR1 SGHTA and CDR2 FQGNSA. The CDR3 has 15 residues. V was clipped by 5 bases and J by 4 bases, with 17 bases between them. CDR3 region: CASSQALQGGYGYTF. The CDR3 coding sequence is TGTGCCAGCAGCCAAGCCTTACAGGGAGGCTATGGCTACACCTTC. Using reference TRBV7-2 and TRBJ1-2 for the parts outside the CDR3, the full variable domain is GAGVSQSPSNKVTEKGKDVELRCDPISGHTALYWYRQSLGQGLEFLIYFQGNSAPDKSGLPSDRFSAERTGGSVSTLTIQRTQQEDSAVYLCASSQALQGGYGYTFGSGTRLTVV.

J is TRBJ1-1 and V is TRBV6-6, with no clear D. Trimming shortened V by 4 bases and J by 10 bases, and 16 bases separated the two germline ends. The CDR3 sequence is 13 residues long. The germline V gene encodes CDR1 MNHNY and CDR2 SVGAGI (reference sequence). CDR3 in DNA: TGTGCCAGCAGTTCATTTGTGACACCGTCAGCTTTCTTT. Translation: CASSSFVTPSAFF.

This clonotype was observed a few times. The chain is built from TRBV6-6 and TRBJ2-3; D gene uncertain. V shed 7 bases and J shed 2 bases, with 16 bases lying between them. Germline assignment: CDR1 MNHNY and CDR2 SVGAGI (reference sequence). The CDR3 runs 15 residues. CDR3 residues: CASTTQPALTDTQYF. CDR3 coding DNA: TGTGCCAGCACGACACAGCCTGCCCTCACAGATACGCAGTATTTT.

This chain joins TRBV4-1 and TRBJ2-2, with TRBD2 matching over 12 bases. V lost 0 bases, J lost 7 bases, and 15 bases stayed unmatched. This CDR3 is 20 amino acids long. Germline V gene data show CDR1 as MGHRA and CDR2 as YSYEKL. As DNA, the CDR3 is TGCGCCAGCAGCCAAGAAAGATTCTCTAGCGGGAGGGCATTGGACGGGGAGCTGTTTTTT. Translating it yields CASSQERFSSGRALDGELFF.

This sequence joins TRBV19 and TRBJ2-2, with D unclear. In germline, CDR1 is LNHDA, CDR2 SQIVND (reference sequence). The CDR3 extends over 16 amino acids. Trimming left V 2 bases short and J 7 bases short, with 17 bases between. The CDR3 is CASSIQTQSVGGELFF. The CDR3 DNA is TGTGCCAGTAGTATACAAACGCAATCGGTAGGCGGGGAGCTGTTTTTT.

The chain joins TRBV9 to TRBJ2-3, with D possibly TRBD2 on 5 matching bases. Trimming stripped 0 bases from V and 6 bases from J, with 11 bases between. This CDR3 spans 14 amino acids. The germline V gene has CDR1 SGDLS and CDR2 YYNGEE. CDR3 in DNA: TGTGCCAGCAGCGTAGTCCCGGGGTTGGATACGCAGTATTTT. This sequence encodes CASSVVPGLDTQYF.

This chain connects TRBV15 to TRBJ1-5; 9 bases fit TRBD1. The CDR3 loop spans 17 amino acids. Losses at the gene ends were 3 bases for V and 7 bases for J; bases not matched to a gene: 13. Germline values: CDR1 LNHNV, CDR2 YYDKDF (reference sequence). For the CDR3, the DNA is TGTGCCACCAGCAGTGGACAGGGGAGGATGTTGTACCAGCCCCAGCATTTT. It encodes CATSSGQGRMLYQPQHF.

Only a few counts were recorded for this clonotype. This chain joins TRBV12-3 or TRBV12-4 and TRBJ2-2; 10 bases match TRBD2. CDR3 length: 19 amino acids. The V gene end was trimmed by 2 bases and the J gene end by 0 bases; junction bases not matched to a gene: 9. CDR3 DNA: TGTGCCAGCAGTTTAAGCCTAGCGGGGGTGGTCGCGAACACCGGGGAGCTGTTTTTT. Its translation: CASSLSLAGVVANTGELFF.

The table lists this clonotype with a few counts. This chain joins TRBV10-3 and TRBJ1-2; tentatively, D is TRBD1 (6 bases). CDR1 is ENHRY, CDR2 SYGVKD, per germline. This CDR3 is 14 amino acids long. Trimming left V 6 bases short and J 4 bases short, with 15 bases between. This CDR3 reads CAIRAQGVGYGYTF. The CDR3 DNA is TGTGCCATCAGGGCACAGGGTGTCGGCTATGGCTACACCTTC.

J is TRBJ2-7 and V is TRBV20-1; the D call may be TRBD1 or TRBD2 (5 bases each). The germline V gene has CDR1 DFQATT and CDR2 SNEGSKA (reference sequence). The CDR3 is 12 amino acids. Trimming stripped 2 bases from V and 11 bases from J, with 16 bases between. CDR3 DNA sequence: TGCAGTGCTAGACGGGGACCACAGAGTAAGTACTTC. This translates into CSARRGPQSKYF.

The V gene is TRBV6-6, the J gene TRBJ2-7; D is possibly TRBD1 (6 bases). The CDR3 length is 12 residues. CDR1 MNHNY and CDR2 SVGAGI come from the germline V gene (reference sequence). Deletions cut 7 bases from V and 3 bases from J, with 10 bases between. This CDR3 is CASNQGFYEQYF. Here the CDR3 DNA reads TGTGCCAGCAACCAGGGGTTCTACGAGCAGTACTTC.

V usage is TRBV7-9 and J usage is TRBJ2-1, with 10 nucleotides matching TRBD1. CDR3 size: 15 residues. CDR1 is SEHNR, CDR2 FQNEAQ, per germline (reference sequence). V lost 5 bases, J lost 6 bases, and 7 bases stayed unmatched. The CDR3 protein is CASSPRDRGSNEQFF. In nucleotides, the CDR3 is TGTGCCAGCAGCCCCCGGGACAGGGGATCCAATGAGCAGTTCTTC.

Points on this clonotype: One end of the junction is discordant with germline, which a read error may explain. The chain recombines TRBV25-1 with TRBJ2-3; 16 bases align to TRBD2. The CDR3 sequence is 19 residues long. Germline lookup yields CDR1 MGHDK and CDR2 SYGVNS. In nucleotides, the CDR3 is TGTGCCAGCACTGAACCCGGGACTAGCGGGGGGGCCGGGGCGGATACGCAGTATTTT. It yields the protein CASTEPGTSGGAGADTQYF.

This clonotype showed up just a few times. This chain uses TRBV20-1 with TRBJ2-7, with 11 bases lining up with TRBD1. Per germline, CDR1 DFQATT and CDR2 SNEGSKA (reference sequence). The CDR3 runs to 14 residues. V shed 2 bases and J 3 bases; nucleotides not matched to a gene: 3. In DNA, the CDR3 is TGCAGTGCTAGAACCGGGACAGGGGGCTACGAGCAGTACTTC. Its translation is CSARTGTGGYEQYF.